This TCR beta chain came from a study of blood T cell repertoires in COVID-19. On the study more broadly: Italy, Spain and the United States were the sources of the convalescent and acute COVID-19 samples. T cells, B-cell-depleted T cells, or PBMCs supplied cDNA or gDNA.

Original processing methods: Scientists estimated how many nucleated cells there were by amplifying reference gene primers. Using immunoSEQ multiplex PCR, the repertoire was profiled, and TCRdb retains in-frame clones only, with some absent. D and trimming come from the DNA, and the V and J calls and clone size come from that table. This sample carries 80,000 or so clones, 80% to 90% of them seen once, and the ten largest clones take about a sixth. The sequenced sample consisted of peripheral blood. The sequence derives from a human donor in a cohort sampled during active COVID-19.

As DNA, the CDR3 is TGTGCCAGCAGCCCCCGCTTGGGACTAGCGGGCGATTACAATGAGCAGTTCTTC. Its translation: CASSPRLGLAGDYNEQFF. The rearrangement joins TRBV7-9 to TRBJ2-1; 12 positions match TRBD2. This CDR3 is 18 amino acids long. The trim removed 5 bases at V and 4 bases at J, leaving 12 bases unmatched. Germline loops: CDR1 SEHNR, CDR2 FQNEAQ (reference sequence).